A single sample is the source of the 21 T cell receptor beta chains below, sequenced in a study of T cell responses to AZD1222 COVID-19 vaccine. Using immunoSEQ multiplex PCR, the repertoire was profiled, and TCRdb retains in-frame clones only, with some absent. The sample includes about 190,000 clones, almost 95% of them seen just once. Source: peripheral blood, taken on day 0 of AZD1222 vaccination. These receptors all come from an adult in good health.

The J gene is TRBJ1-2, the V gene TRBV5-5, with D uncertain. The V end lost 2 bases, the J end lost 4 bases, and 6 bases lay between the germline ends. The CDR3 spans 12 residues. The germline gives CDR1 SGHKS, CDR2 YYEKEE (reference sequence). The CDR3 sequence is CASSFSTYGYTF. CDR3 nucleotides: TGTGCCAGCAGCTTCAGCACCTATGGCTACACCTTC.

The chain joins TRBV14 to TRBJ2-6, with D maybe TRBD2 (7 bases). This CDR3 contains 19 residues. Germline assignment: CDR1 SGHDN and CDR2 FVKESK. Deletions cut 4 bases from V and 0 bases from J, with 19 bases between. In nucleotides, the CDR3 is TGTGCCAGCAGCCCGGGGGGCGGGGCACGAACCTCTGGGGCCAACGTCCTGACTTTC. Its protein is CASSPGGGARTSGANVLTF.

The V call is TRBV6-5, the J call TRBJ1-1, with D unresolved. The CDR3 loop spans 14 amino acids. Germline CDR1 and CDR2: MNHEY and SVGAGI. The V end was cut by 0 bases, the J end by 0 bases, with 5 bases between. The CDR3 nucleotides read TGTGCCAGCAGTTACTCCGAGGTGAACACTGAAGCTTTCTTT. Its protein product is CASSYSEVNTEAFF.

V usage is TRBV5-1 and J usage is TRBJ2-5; no definite D call. In germline, CDR1 is SGHRS, CDR2 YFSETQ. The CDR3 totals 13 residues. The V and J ends lost 4 bases and 7 bases respectively, with 14 bases between them. Written as DNA, the CDR3 is TGCGCCAGCAGCGACGAACCCCTGGTGACCCAGTACTTC. Encoded protein: CASSDEPLVTQYF. The full variable domain, its missing parts supplied by reference TRBV5-1 and TRBJ2-5, is KAGVTQTPRYLIKTRGQQVTLSCSPISGHRSVSWYQQTPGQGLQFLFEYFSETQRNKGNFPGRFSGRQFSNSRSEMNVSTLELGDSALYLCASSDEPLVTQYFGPGTRLLVL.

V is TRBV7-6 and J is TRBJ2-1; weak D call: TRBD2 (6 bases). V was shortened by 0 bases and J by 0 bases, with 18 bases between the two germline ends. The germline V gene has CDR1 SGHVS and CDR2 FNYEAQ. The CDR3 runs to 19 residues. The CDR3 sequence: CASSLAFLSSESSYNEQFF. As DNA, the CDR3 is TGTGCCAGCAGCTTAGCGTTCCTGTCTAGCGAGAGCTCCTACAATGAGCAGTTCTTC. Drawing the rest from reference TRBV7-6 and TRBJ2-1, the complete variable domain is GAGVSQSPRYKVTKRGQDVALRCDPISGHVSLYWYRQALGQGPEFLTYFNYEAQQDKSGLPNDRFSAERPEGSISTLTIQRTEQRDSAMYRCASSLAFLSSESSYNEQFFGPGTRLTVL.

The gene calls are TRBV27 and TRBJ2-2, with 10 bases fitting TRBD2. The germline V gene encodes CDR1 MNHEY and CDR2 SMNVEV (reference sequence). The V segment lost 4 bases and the J segment 2 bases; nucleotides outside the gene matches: 4. The CDR3 loop spans 16 amino acids. DNA for the CDR3: TGTGCCAGCAGTTCTCTAGCGGGAGTTAACACCGGGGAGCTGTTTTTT. Translated: CASSSLAGVNTGELFF.

This clone was found a few times. The gene calls are TRBV10-2 and TRBJ2-1; D may be TRBD2 (7 bases). The length of the CDR3 is 13 residues. V lost 7 bases, J lost 10 bases, and 17 bases lay in between. Germline values: CDR1 WSHSY, CDR2 SAAADI. For the CDR3, the DNA is TGCGCCAGCATCGGGGGGCGGGTTAGGGAGCAGTTCTTC. Protein product: CASIGGRVREQFF.

This rearrangement joins TRBV7-3 to TRBJ1-2; D gene uncertain. CDR3 length equals 13 residues. Germline V lookup: CDR1 SGHTA, CDR2 FQGTGA. V lost 5 bases and J 5 bases, leaving 12 bases between the germline ends. The CDR3 loop is CASSQGSSYGYTF. The DNA for the CDR3 is TGTGCCAGCAGCCAAGGGTCCTCTTATGGCTACACCTTC.

This chain joins TRBV12-3 or TRBV12-4 and TRBJ2-7, with no clear D. The V and J ends lost 8 bases and 0 bases respectively, with 11 bases between them. There are 13 residues in the CDR3. CDR3 amino acids: CASGRKSSYEQYF. In DNA form, the CDR3 reads TGTGCCAGCGGCCGGAAAAGCTCCTACGAGCAGTACTTC.

CDR3 in amino acids: CASSWGQGGTNEKLFF. The CDR3 nucleotides read TGTGCCAGCAGCTGGGGCCAAGGGGGCACTAATGAAAAACTGTTTTTT. V and J are TRBV28 and TRBJ1-4, with 7 bases identical to TRBD1. After removal of 6 bases from V and 2 bases from J, the junction contained 9 bases not matched to a gene. CDR1 is MDHEN, CDR2 SYDVKM, per germline. This CDR3 is built from 16 residues.

The CDR3 protein is CATEQGFNEQFF. For the CDR3, the DNA is TGTGCCACTGAACAGGGATTCAATGAGCAGTTCTTC. V gene TRBV28 combines with J gene TRBJ2-1; TRBD1 might be the D (6 bases). The CDR3 contains 12 residues. V lost 10 bases and J lost 6, with 13 bases in between. Germline V gene lookup returns CDR1 MDHEN and CDR2 SYDVKM.

The rearrangement joins TRBV19 to TRBJ2-3; 7 bases map to TRBD1. The CDR3 extends over 12 amino acids. CDR1 is LNHDA, CDR2 SQIVND, per germline (reference sequence). After removal of 9 bases from V and 3 bases from J, the junction contained 3 bases not matched to a gene. CDR3: CASGTVTDTQYF. CDR3 DNA: TGTGCCAGCGGGACAGTTACAGATACGCAGTATTTT.

This clone was observed a single time. V usage is TRBV19 and J usage is TRBJ2-1, with D maybe TRBD1 (5 bases). The CDR3 runs to 17 residues. V gave up 1 base and J gave up 3 bases, with 16 bases separating them. From germline, CDR1 is LNHDA and CDR2 SQIVND (reference sequence). The CDR3 sequence is CASSIGYPQGDYNEQFF. The CDR3 nucleotides are TGTGCCAGTAGTATAGGTTACCCCCAGGGTGACTACAATGAGCAGTTCTTC.

The chain has TRBV18 and TRBJ1-1; D call uncertain. Germline CDR1 reads KGHSH; CDR2 reads LQKENI. Trimming took 0 bases from V and 1 from J, leaving 12 bases between them. This CDR3 has 16 amino acids. CDR3 DNA: TGTGCCAGCTCACCACCTCGGGCACTCGGGAACACTGAAGCTTTCTTT. Its translation: CASSPPRALGNTEAFF.

A single count supports this clone. The rearrangement links TRBV9 to TRBJ2-5; the D is unclear. The V and J ends lost 0 bases and 1 base respectively, with 7 bases between them. The CDR3 contains 14 residues. Germline V gene sequence: CDR1 SGDLS, CDR2 YYNGEE. In DNA form, the CDR3 reads TGTGCCAGCAGCGTAGGTTTAACCCAAGAGACCCAGTACTTC. Its protein product is CASSVGLTQETQYF.

This chain connects TRBV18 to TRBJ2-7; D call uncertain. Germline V lookup: CDR1 KGHSH, CDR2 LQKENI. CDR3 length: 16 amino acids. Trimming left V 2 bases short and J 0 bases short, with 14 bases between. CDR3 in amino acids: CASSPAGTPSSYEQYF. The CDR3 bases are TGTGCCAGCTCACCAGCAGGAACGCCCTCCTCCTACGAGCAGTACTTC.

The chain couples TRBV9 to TRBJ2-3; 7 nucleotides agree with TRBD2. The germline gives CDR1 SGDLS, CDR2 YYNGEE. Trimming removed 6 bases from V and 1 base from J; junction bases left unmatched: 5. The CDR3 length is 14 residues. CDR3 DNA: TGTGCCAGCACCGTGGCGGGAGGCACAGATACGCAGTATTTT. Its protein is CASTVAGGTDTQYF.

The chain recombines TRBV10-3 with TRBJ1-2; 7 bases are shared with TRBD1. V trimming: 0 bases; J trimming: 3 bases; junction bases outside the gene matches: 4. The V gene's germline CDR1 is ENHRY and CDR2 SYGVKD. The CDR3 is 15 amino acids. CDR3 loop: CAISESTGDHYGYTF. CDR3 DNA sequence: TGTGCCATCAGTGAGTCTACAGGGGATCACTATGGCTACACCTTC.

CDR3 sequence: CASSPGPTSGNTIYF. The DNA of the CDR3 is TGTGCCAGCTCACCGGGGCCCACTTCGGGAAACACCATATATTTT. V is TRBV18 and J is TRBJ1-3; possible D gene TRBD1, 5 bases. V was clipped by 3 bases and J by 4 bases, with 13 bases between them. CDR1 KGHSH and CDR2 LQKENI come from the germline V gene. The CDR3 is made up of 15 amino acids.

This clone appeared a single time. This sequence joins TRBV27 and TRBJ1-5; D gene uncertain. Germline assignment: CDR1 MNHEY and CDR2 SMNVEV (reference sequence). V was shortened by 7 bases and J by 4 bases, with 14 bases between the two germline ends. The CDR3 extends over 14 amino acids. This CDR3 reads CASKPSGVNQPQHF. In nucleotides, the CDR3 is TGTGCCAGCAAACCATCGGGCGTAAATCAGCCCCAGCATTTT.

The chain is built from TRBV28 and TRBJ1-1; D remains unclear. V was cut by 5 bases and J by 2 bases, with 15 bases left in between. CDR1 and CDR2 (germline): MDHEN, SYDVKM. CDR3 length: 15 residues. The CDR3 nucleotides are TGTGCCAGCAGTCCTCCCGGGTTGGGAAACACTGAAGCTTTCTTT. Translating gives CASSPPGLGNTEAFF.